These T cell receptor beta chains were read from a single sample in a study of identical twins. TCRdb passed the 5' RACE reads through MiXCR, listing each CDR3 protein once. The sample includes under 250,000 distinct CDR3 sequences, 7.5% of them seen just once. A further study also used this sample, focusing on yellow fever vaccine responses in identical twins.

The sequencing sample was made of CD8+ T cells sorted from blood. The receptors originated from a woman under 30 in good health. CDR3s include the opening cysteine and the closing phenylalanine or tryptophan. The D gene is left open where the match is weak. A clone size is listed for some rows: how often the clone was seen (once, few, many), or a class if it is expanded.

v_gene	j_gene	abundance	d_gene	CDR3nt	CDR3aa
TRBV29-1	TRBJ2-6	many	NA	TGCAGCGCCCTACCAGGGACCTCTGGGGCCAACGTCCTGACTTTC	CSALPGTSGANVLTF
TRBV11-1	TRBJ2-2	few	NA	TGTGCCAGCAGCTTAGTGGGGCGCGACGGGGAGCTGTTTTTT	CASSLVGRDGELFF
TRBV6-1	TRBJ2-1	many	TRBD1	TGTGCCAGCAGCCAGAGTGGGACAGGGTTTCTTGAGCAGTTCTTC	CASSQSGTGFLEQFF
TRBV7-2	TRBJ1-1	many	NA	TGTGCCAGCAGCTCTAAAGAGAACATGAACACTGAAGCTTTCTTT	CASSSKENMNTEAFF
TRBV5-1	TRBJ2-2	many	NA	TGCGCCAGCATTGGACTCAACACCGGGGAGCTGTTTTTT	CASIGLNTGELFF
TRBV28	TRBJ2-7	NA	NA	TGTGCCAGCAGTTTTACTAGCTACTACGAGCAGTACTTC	CASSFTSYYEQYF
TRBV12-3/TRBV12-4	TRBJ1-2	many	NA	TGTGCCAGCAGTCCCCGATATGAGACTAACTATGGCTACACCTTC	CASSPRYETNYGYTF
TRBV24-1	TRBJ2-5	NA	TRBD2	TGTGCCACCAGTGACCGACGACTAGCGGGCGACCAAGAGACCCAGTACTTC	CATSDRRLAGDQETQYF
TRBV9	TRBJ1-1	many	NA	TGTGCCAGCAGCCCCACCGGGGGCTTCACTGAAGCTTTCTTT	CASSPTGGFTEAFF
TRBV29-1	TRBJ1-2	many	NA	TGCAGCGTTGAAGATCCGGCAGGGCTTGGCTACACCTTC	CSVEDPAGLGYTF
TRBV6-1	TRBJ2-1	NA	TRBD2	TGTGCCAGCAGTGAAGTCAGGACTAGCGGGACCAATGAGCAGTTCTTC	CASSEVRTSGTNEQFF
TRBV7-6	TRBJ2-1	NA	NA	TGTGCCAGCAGCTTAGTAGCGGCTTCCTACAATGAGCAGTTCTTC	CASSLVAASYNEQFF
TRBV5-6	TRBJ2-5	many	NA	TGTGCCAGCAGCCTGGACCTCTCCGGGCAAGAGACCCAGTACTTC	CASSLDLSGQETQYF
TRBV3-1	TRBJ2-3	few	NA	TGTGCCAGCAGCCAAGATTTGGGGGTGGCGGATACGCAGTATTTT	CASSQDLGVADTQYF
TRBV10-3	TRBJ2-1	NA	NA	TGTGCCATCAGTGAGTCGGATCCAGCTGGTGAGCAGTTCTTC	CAISESDPAGEQFF
TRBV5-5	TRBJ2-7	few	TRBD1	TGTGCCAGCAGCCCCTTGACAGGGGGCTTGTACGAGCAGTACTTC	CASSPLTGGLYEQYF
TRBV24-1	TRBJ2-1	many	TRBD1	TGTGCCACCAGGGGGGACAGGGGTGAGCAGTTCTTC	CATRGDRGEQFF
TRBV29-1	TRBJ1-2	many	TRBD1	TGCAGCGTGTACACACAGGGGGAGGTCGGCTATGGCTACACCTTC	CSVYTQGEVGYGYTF
TRBV20-1	TRBJ2-1	few	NA	TGCAGTGCTAGCCCGACCTCCGATAATGAGCAGTTCTTC	CSASPTSDNEQFF
TRBV9	TRBJ2-1	NA	NA	TGTGCCAGCAGCGTTACAGGGGGGGATGTTTCGGGGCAGTTTTTC	CASSVTGGDVSGQFF
TRBV20-1	TRBJ2-7	NA	TRBD2	TGCAGTGCTAGAGATATAGGGACTAGCGCCTCCTACGAGCAGTACTTC	CSARDIGTSASYEQYF
TRBV15	TRBJ1-6	few	NA	TGTGCCACCAGCAATGGCAGACAAAATTCACCCCTCCACTTT	CATSNGRQNSPLHF
TRBV27	TRBJ2-1	few	NA	TGTGCCAGCAGTTTGGCAGCCTCACCCTACAATGAGCAGTTCTTC	CASSLAASPYNEQFF
TRBV25-1	TRBJ2-4	many	NA	TGTGCCAGCAGTGAATACGAGGGAAACATTCAGTACTTC	CASSEYEGNIQYF
TRBV28	TRBJ2-1	few	NA	TGTGCCACCGAAGCCCCCGGCGGAGAGCAGTTCTTC	CATEAPGGEQFF
TRBV7-9	TRBJ2-1	NA	NA	TGTGCCAGCAGCTTTTACCAAGGGGCCTACAATGAGCAGTTCTTC	CASSFYQGAYNEQFF
TRBV21-1	TRBJ2-1	NA	NA	TGTGCCAGCAGCAAAAAGCGGGGTCACAATGAGCAGTTCTTC	CASSKKRGHNEQFF
TRBV12-3/TRBV12-4	TRBJ2-7	few	NA	TGTGCCAGCAGTTTAGCCGCAGATTACGAGCAGTACTTC	CASSLAADYEQYF
TRBV7-8	TRBJ1-4	few	NA	TGTGCCAGCAGCGCCCGAGTGGGGAAACTGTTTTTT	CASSARVGKLFF
TRBV7-8	TRBJ2-5	few	NA	TGTGCCAGCAGCTTAGTGCTACAAGAGACCCAGTACTTC	CASSLVLQETQYF
TRBV24-1	TRBJ2-3	few	NA	TGTGCCACCAGCCCCTTCGGAGCTGGGGAGGATACGCAGTATTTT	CATSPFGAGEDTQYF
TRBV19	TRBJ2-5	few	NA	TGTGCCAGTAGTATAGGAGAAGAGACCCAGTACTTC	CASSIGEETQYF
TRBV6-5	TRBJ2-3	NA	NA	TGTGCCAGCAGTTACGAGGCAGGGGTCACAGATACGCAGTATTTT	CASSYEAGVTDTQYF
TRBV9	TRBJ2-2	NA	NA	TGTGCCAGCAGCGTAGCTTCGAGGGGAGCCGGGGAGCTGTTTTTT	CASSVASRGAGELFF
TRBV12-3/TRBV12-4	TRBJ2-3	many	TRBD2	TGTGCCAGCAGGGGACTAGATTCCCCCGGAGATACGCAGTATTTT	CASRGLDSPGDTQYF
TRBV12-3/TRBV12-4	TRBJ2-7	NA	NA	TGTGCCAGCAGTTTTGTTGAGGGAGTGCGGGAGCAGTACTTC	CASSFVEGVREQYF
TRBV10-2	TRBJ2-5	NA	TRBD2	TGCGCCAGCTCAACCCCCGGGGATAGCGGGGGCTATCCCGGGACCCAGTACTTC	CASSTPGDSGGYPGTQYF
TRBV28	TRBJ1-2	few	TRBD1	TGTGCCAGCAGCCCTGGACAGGGGACCTATGGCTACACCTTC	CASSPGQGTYGYTF
TRBV29-1	TRBJ1-2	many	NA	TGCAGCGTTGAAGACCGTCCTCAGACCGGGACACACTATGGCTACACCTTC	CSVEDRPQTGTHYGYTF
TRBV7-9	TRBJ1-1	many	NA	TGTGCCAGCAGCCCGAACAGGAACACTGAAGCTTTCTTT	CASSPNRNTEAFF
TRBV4-1	TRBJ2-7	NA	TRBD2	TGCGCCAGCAGCCAAGAAACAGGACTAGCGCGACTCTACGAGCAGTACTTC	CASSQETGLARLYEQYF
TRBV3-1	TRBJ2-5	many	NA	TGTGCCAGCAGCGGAATACAAGAGACCCAGTACTTC	CASSGIQETQYF
TRBV9	TRBJ1-1	few	NA	TGTGCCAGCAGCGTCGGACTCTCGAACACTGAAGCTTTCTTT	CASSVGLSNTEAFF
TRBV7-9	TRBJ2-5	NA	NA	TGTGCCAGCAGAACTAGTGAAGAGACCCAGTACTTC	CASRTSEETQYF
TRBV7-9	TRBJ2-3	many	NA	TGTGCCAGCAGCTTGAGACTAGCAGATACGCAGTATTTT	CASSLRLADTQYF
TRBV5-6	TRBJ2-1	NA	NA	TGTGCCAGCAGCGACTACTACAATGAGCAGTTCTTC	CASSDYYNEQFF
TRBV3-1	TRBJ2-1	NA	NA	TGTGCCAGCAGCCAAGATAGGGTGGGCTACAATGAGCAGTTCTTC	CASSQDRVGYNEQFF
TRBV2	TRBJ2-7	NA	NA	TGTGCCAGCAGTGGACTCAAAACCTACGAGCAGTACTTC	CASSGLKTYEQYF
TRBV9	TRBJ2-3	NA	TRBD2	TGTGCCAGCAGCGTAGTGGCGGGAGGAATAGATACGCAGTATTTT	CASSVVAGGIDTQYF
TRBV2	TRBJ2-7	NA	TRBD1	TGTGCCAGCAGACCTGCCCGGGACAGCAACTCCTACGAGCAGTACTTC	CASRPARDSNSYEQYF
TRBV12-3/TRBV12-4	TRBJ1-5	many	NA	TGTGCCAGCAGTCTGGGGGGTGTAAGCAATCAGCCCCAGCATTTT	CASSLGGVSNQPQHF
TRBV12-3/TRBV12-4	TRBJ2-5	NA	TRBD2	TGTGCCAGCAGACCAAGAGGAGCGGGGGGGCAAGAGACCCAGTACTTC	CASRPRGAGGQETQYF
TRBV7-8	TRBJ2-3	many	NA	TGTGCCAGCAGCTTAGAATCTGTAGATACGCAGTATTTT	CASSLESVDTQYF